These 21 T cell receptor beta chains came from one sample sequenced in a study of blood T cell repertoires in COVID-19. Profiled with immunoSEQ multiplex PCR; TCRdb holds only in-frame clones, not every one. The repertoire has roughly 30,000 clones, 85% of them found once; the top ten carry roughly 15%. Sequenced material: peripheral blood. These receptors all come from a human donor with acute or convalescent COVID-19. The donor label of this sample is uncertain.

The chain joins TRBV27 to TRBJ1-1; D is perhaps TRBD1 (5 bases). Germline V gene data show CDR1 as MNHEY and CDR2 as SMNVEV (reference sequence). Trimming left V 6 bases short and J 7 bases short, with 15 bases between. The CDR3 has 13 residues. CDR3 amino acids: CASSPGDGLEAFF. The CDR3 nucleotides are TGTGCCAGCAGCCCGGGGGACGGCCTTGAAGCTTTCTTT.

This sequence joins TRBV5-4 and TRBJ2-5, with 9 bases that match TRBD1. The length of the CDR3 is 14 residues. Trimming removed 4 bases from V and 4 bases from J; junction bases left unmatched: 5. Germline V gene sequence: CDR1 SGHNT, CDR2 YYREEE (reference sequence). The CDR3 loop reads CASSRTGEGETQYF. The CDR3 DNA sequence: TGTGCCAGCAGCCGGACAGGGGAGGGAGAGACCCAGTACTTC.

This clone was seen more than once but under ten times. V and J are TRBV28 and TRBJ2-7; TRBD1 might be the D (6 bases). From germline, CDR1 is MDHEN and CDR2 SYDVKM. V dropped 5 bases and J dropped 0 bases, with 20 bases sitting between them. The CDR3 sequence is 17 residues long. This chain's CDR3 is CASSHYPGQIYSYEQYF. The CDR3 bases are TGTGCCAGCAGTCACTATCCTGGACAGATCTACTCCTACGAGCAGTACTTC.

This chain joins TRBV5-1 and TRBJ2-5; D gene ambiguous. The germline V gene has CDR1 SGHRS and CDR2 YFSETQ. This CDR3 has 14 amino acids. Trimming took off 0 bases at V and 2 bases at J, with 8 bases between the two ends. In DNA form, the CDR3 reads TGCGCCAGCAGCTTGGGGTCTAGGCAAGAGACCCAGTACTTC. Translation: CASSLGSRQETQYF.

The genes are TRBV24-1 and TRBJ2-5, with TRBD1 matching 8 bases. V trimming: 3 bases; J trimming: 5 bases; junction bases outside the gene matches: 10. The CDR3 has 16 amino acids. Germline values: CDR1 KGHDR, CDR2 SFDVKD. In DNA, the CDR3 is TGTGCCACCAGTGATAAGTTACAGGGGGTTGGGGAGACCCAGTACTTC. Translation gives CATSDKLQGVGETQYF.

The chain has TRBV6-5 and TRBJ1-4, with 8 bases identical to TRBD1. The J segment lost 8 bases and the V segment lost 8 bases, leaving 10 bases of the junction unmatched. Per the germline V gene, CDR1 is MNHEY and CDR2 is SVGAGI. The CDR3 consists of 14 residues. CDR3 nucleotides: TGTGCCAGCGGCGACGACAGGGGAGGAGAAAAACTGTTTTTT. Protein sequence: CASGDDRGGEKLFF.

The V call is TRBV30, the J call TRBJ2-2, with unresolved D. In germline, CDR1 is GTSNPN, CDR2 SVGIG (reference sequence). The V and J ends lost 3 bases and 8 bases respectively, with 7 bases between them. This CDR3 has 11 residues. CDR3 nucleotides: TGTGCCTGGAGGTTATTGGGGGAGCTGTTTTTT. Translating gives CAWRLLGELFF.

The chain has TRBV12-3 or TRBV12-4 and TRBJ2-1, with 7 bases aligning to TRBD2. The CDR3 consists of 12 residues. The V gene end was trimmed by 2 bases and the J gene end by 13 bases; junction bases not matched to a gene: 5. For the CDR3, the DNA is TGTGCCAGCAGTTTAATCAGGGAGGGACAGTTCTTC. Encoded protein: CASSLIREGQFF.

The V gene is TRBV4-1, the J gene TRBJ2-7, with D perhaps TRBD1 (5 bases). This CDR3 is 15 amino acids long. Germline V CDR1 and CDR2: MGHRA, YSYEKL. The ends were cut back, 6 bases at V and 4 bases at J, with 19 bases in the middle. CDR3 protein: CASSRKEGVPYEQYF. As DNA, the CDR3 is TGCGCCAGCAGTCGAAAAGAAGGGGTCCCTTACGAGCAGTACTTC.

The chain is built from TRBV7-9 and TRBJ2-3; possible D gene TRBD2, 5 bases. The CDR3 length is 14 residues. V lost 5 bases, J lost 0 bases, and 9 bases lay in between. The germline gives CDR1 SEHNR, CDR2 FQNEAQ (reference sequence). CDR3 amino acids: CASSIGLSTDTQYF. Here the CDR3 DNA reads TGTGCCAGCAGCATAGGACTGAGCACAGATACGCAGTATTTT.

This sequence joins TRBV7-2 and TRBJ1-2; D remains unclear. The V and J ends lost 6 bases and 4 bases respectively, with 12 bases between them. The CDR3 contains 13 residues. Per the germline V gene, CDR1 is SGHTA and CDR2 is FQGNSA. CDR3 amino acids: CASRGSGTYGYTF. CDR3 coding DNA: TGTGCCAGCAGGGGCTCGGGAACCTATGGCTACACCTTC. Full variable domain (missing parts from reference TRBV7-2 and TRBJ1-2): GAGVSQSPSNKVTEKGKDVELRCDPISGHTALYWYRQSLGQGLEFLIYFQGNSAPDKSGLPSDRFSAERTGGSVSTLTIQRTQQEDSAVYLCASRGSGTYGYTFGSGTRLTVV.

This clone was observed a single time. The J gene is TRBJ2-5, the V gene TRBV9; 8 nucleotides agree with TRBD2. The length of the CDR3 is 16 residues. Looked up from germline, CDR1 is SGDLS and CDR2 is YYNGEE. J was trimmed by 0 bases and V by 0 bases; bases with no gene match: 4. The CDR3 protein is CASSVGTSSYQETQYF. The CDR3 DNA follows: TGTGCCAGCAGCGTAGGGACTAGCTCGTACCAAGAGACCCAGTACTTC.

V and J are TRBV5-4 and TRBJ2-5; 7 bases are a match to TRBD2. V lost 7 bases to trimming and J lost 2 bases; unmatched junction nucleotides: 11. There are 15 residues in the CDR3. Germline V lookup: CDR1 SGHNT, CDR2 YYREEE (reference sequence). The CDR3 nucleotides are TGTGCCAGCTATCCCGGGACTATAAAACAAGAGACCCAGTACTTC. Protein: CASYPGTIKQETQYF.

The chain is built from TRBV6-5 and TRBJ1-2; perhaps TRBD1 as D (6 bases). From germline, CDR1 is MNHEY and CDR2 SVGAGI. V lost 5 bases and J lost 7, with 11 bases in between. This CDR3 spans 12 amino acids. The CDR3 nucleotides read TGTGCCAGCAGTCAGGGGATCGGTGGCTACACCTTC. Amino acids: CASSQGIGGYTF.

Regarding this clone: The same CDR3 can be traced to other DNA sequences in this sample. CDR3 residues: CASSQEPSYGYTF. CDR3 in DNA: TGTGCCAGCAGCCAAGAACCCAGCTATGGCTACACCTTC. The V call is TRBV3-1 (or the pseudogene TRBV3-2), the J call TRBJ1-2; the D is unclear. The V gene's germline CDR1 is LGHDT and CDR2 YNNKEL (reference sequence). Trimming took off 0 bases at V and 4 bases at J, with 6 bases between the two ends. CDR3 length: 13 residues.

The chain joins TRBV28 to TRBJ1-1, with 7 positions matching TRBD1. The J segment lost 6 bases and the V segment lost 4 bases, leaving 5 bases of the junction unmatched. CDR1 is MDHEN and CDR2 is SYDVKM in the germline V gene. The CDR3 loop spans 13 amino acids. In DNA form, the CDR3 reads TGTGCCAGCAGTTCGGGGGGGACAGCTGAAGCTTTCTTT. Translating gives CASSSGGTAEAFF.

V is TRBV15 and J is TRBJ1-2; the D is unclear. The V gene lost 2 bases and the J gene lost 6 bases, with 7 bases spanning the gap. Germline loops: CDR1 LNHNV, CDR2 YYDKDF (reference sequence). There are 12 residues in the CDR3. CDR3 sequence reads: CATSRIEDGYTF. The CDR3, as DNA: TGTGCCACCAGCAGAATTGAGGATGGCTACACCTTC.

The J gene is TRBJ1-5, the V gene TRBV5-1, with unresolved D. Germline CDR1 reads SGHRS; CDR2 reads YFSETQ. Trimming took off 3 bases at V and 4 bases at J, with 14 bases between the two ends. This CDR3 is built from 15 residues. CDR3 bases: TGCGCCAGCAGCTCGGTCGAGGTCCCAAATCAGCCCCAGCATTTT. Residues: CASSSVEVPNQPQHF.

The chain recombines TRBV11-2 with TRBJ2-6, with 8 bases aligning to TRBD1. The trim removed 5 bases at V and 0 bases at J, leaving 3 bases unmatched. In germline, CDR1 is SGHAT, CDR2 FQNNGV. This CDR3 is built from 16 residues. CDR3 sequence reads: CASSRDRGSGANVLTF. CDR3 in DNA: TGTGCCAGCAGCCGCGACAGGGGCTCTGGGGCCAACGTCCTGACTTTC.

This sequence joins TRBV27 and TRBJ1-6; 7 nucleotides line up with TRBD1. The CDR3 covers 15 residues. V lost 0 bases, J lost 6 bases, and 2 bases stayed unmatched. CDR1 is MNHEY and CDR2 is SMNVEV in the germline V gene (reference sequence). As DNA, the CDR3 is TGTGCCAGCAGTTTATCGGGACAGACTAATTCACCCCTCCACTTT. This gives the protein CASSLSGQTNSPLHF.

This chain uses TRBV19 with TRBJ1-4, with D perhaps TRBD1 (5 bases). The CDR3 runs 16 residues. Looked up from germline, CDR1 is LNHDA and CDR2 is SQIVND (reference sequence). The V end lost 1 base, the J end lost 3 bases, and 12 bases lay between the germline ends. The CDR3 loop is CASSIGARTSNEKLFF. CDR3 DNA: TGTGCCAGTAGTATAGGAGCACGGACATCTAATGAAAAACTGTTTTTT.